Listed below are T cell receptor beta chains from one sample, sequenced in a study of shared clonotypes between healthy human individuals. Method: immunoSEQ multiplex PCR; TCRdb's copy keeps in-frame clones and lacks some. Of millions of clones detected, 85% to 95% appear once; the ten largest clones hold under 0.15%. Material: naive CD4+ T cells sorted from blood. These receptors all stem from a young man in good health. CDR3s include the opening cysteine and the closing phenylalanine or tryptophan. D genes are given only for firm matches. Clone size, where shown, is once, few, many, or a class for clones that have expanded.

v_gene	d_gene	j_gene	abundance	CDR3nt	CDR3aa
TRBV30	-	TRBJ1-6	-	TGTGCCTGGAGTGTACGAGTTTCCTATAATTCACCCCTCCACTTT	CAWSVRVSYNSPLHF
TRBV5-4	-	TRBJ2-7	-	TGTGCCAGCAGCATCCAGGGGGGAACCCTCCACGAGCAGTACTTC	CASSIQGGTLHEQYF
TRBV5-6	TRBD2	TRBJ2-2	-	TGTGCCAGCACCCGGGAACTAGCGGGGGCCGGGGAGCTGTTTTTT	CASTRELAGAGELFF
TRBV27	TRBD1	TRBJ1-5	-	TGTGCCAGCAGAATGGGACAGGGGATCTATCAGCCCCAGCATTTT	CASRMGQGIYQPQHF
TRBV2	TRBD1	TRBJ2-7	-	TGTGCCAGCACTGGGACAGTCTATTCCTACGAGCAGTACTTC	CASTGTVYSYEQYF
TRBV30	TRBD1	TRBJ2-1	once	TGTGCCTGGAGCCTAGATACAGGGGGCTATGAGCAGTTCTTC	CAWSLDTGGYEQFF
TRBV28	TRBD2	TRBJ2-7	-	TGTGCCAGCAGTTTAGGGGGGGTCTCCTACGAGCAGTACTTC	CASSLGGVSYEQYF
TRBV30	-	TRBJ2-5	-	TGTGCCTGGACATACCGGCCCCAAGAGACCCAGTACTTC	CAWTYRPQETQYF
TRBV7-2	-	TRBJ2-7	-	TGTGCCAGCAGCTTCCCCCCAGGGGCTGGTTACGAGCAGTACTTC	CASSFPPGAGYEQYF
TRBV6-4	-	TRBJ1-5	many	TGTGCCAGCAGTGACTCGCGGACACAGAATCAGCCCCAGCATTTT	CASSDSRTQNQPQHF
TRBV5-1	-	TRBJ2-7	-	TGCGCCAGCAGCTTGGAGGGTACCCCTGGCCGGCAGTACTTC	CASSLEGTPGRQYF
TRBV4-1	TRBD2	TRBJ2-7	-	TGCGCCAGCAGCCTGGGGACTAGCGGGAAATACGAGCAGTACTTC	CASSLGTSGKYEQYF
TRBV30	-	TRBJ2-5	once	TGTGCCTCCGATGGACCTGCATGGGAGACCCAGTACTTC	CASDGPAWETQYF
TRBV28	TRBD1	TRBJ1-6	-	TGTGCCAGCAGTTTAGGCGACAGGGGAAATTCACCCCTCCACTTT	CASSLGDRGNSPLHF
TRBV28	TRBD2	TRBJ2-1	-	TGTGCCAGCAGTTTACTGGGCGGGGGGGCCTTGAATGAGCAGTTCTTC	CASSLLGGGALNEQFF
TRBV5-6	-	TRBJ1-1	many	TGTGCCAGCAGCTTGTTGGGGTGGGACACTGAAGCTTTCTTT	CASSLLGWDTEAFF
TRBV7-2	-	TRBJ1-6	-	TGTGCCAGCAGCTTAGACGGTAGCTATAATTCACCCCTCCACTTT	CASSLDGSYNSPLHF
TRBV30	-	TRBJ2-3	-	TGTGCCGGTGACCGAGACCTGGATACGCAGTATTTT	CAGDRDLDTQYF
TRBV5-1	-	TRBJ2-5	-	TGCGCCAGCAGCTTGGCAAACTGGAACCAAGAGACCCAGTACTTC	CASSLANWNQETQYF
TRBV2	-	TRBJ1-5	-	TGTGCCAGCAGTGATGCTCGACATCTTATCAATCAGCCCCAGCATTTT	CASSDARHLINQPQHF
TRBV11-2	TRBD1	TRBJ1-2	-	TGTGCCAGCAGCTCGAACAGGGGGCTCTATGGCTACACCTTC	CASSSNRGLYGYTF
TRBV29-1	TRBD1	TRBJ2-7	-	TGCAGCGCAATGCGGACAGGGGGAACCTACGAGCAGTACTTC	CSAMRTGGTYEQYF
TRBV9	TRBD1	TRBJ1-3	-	TGTGCCAGCAGCGGCGGACAGGGTGAGCCCGGAAACACCATATATTTT	CASSGGQGEPGNTIYF
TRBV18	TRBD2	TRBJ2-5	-	TGTGCCAGCTCACCACCCGGGGGGAAGGGTCAAGAGACCCAGTACTTC	CASSPPGGKGQETQYF
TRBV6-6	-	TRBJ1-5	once	TGTGCCAGCCAACAGATCGGACAGTCTGGACAGCCCCAGCATTTT	CASQQIGQSGQPQHF
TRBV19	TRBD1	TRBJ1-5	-	TGTGCCAGTAGTGGCACAGGGGGCGGGGGCAATCAGCCCCAGCATTTT	CASSGTGGGGNQPQHF
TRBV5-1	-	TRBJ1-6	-	TGCGCCAGCAGCTTGGGGGGGCAAAGCTCCTATAATTCACCCCTCCACTTT	CASSLGGQSSYNSPLHF
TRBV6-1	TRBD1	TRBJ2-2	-	TGTGCCAGCAGAAGGACAGGAGGCACCGGGGAGCTGTTTTTT	CASRRTGGTGELFF
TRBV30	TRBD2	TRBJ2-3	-	TGTGCCTGGACAGCGGGGGGCACAGATACGCAGTATTTT	CAWTAGGTDTQYF
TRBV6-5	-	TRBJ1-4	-	TGTGCCAGCAGTCCCCGGGGGGCAGGGGATGAAAAACTGTTTTTT	CASSPRGAGDEKLFF
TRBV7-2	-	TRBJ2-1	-	TGTGCCAGCAGCTTAGTCGGTCAGTCCTACAATGAGCAGTTCTTC	CASSLVGQSYNEQFF
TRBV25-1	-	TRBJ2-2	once	TGTGCCAGCAGTGAACCCTCCAGGGGGAACACCGGGGAGCTGTTTTTT	CASSEPSRGNTGELFF
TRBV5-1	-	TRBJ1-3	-	TGCGCCAGCAGCTTACAGGGAATAGCTGGAAACACCATATATTTT	CASSLQGIAGNTIYF
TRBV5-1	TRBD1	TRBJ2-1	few	TGCGCCAGCAGCTTGGGGACAGGGAACAATGAGCAGTTCTTC	CASSLGTGNNEQFF
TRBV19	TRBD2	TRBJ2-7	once	TGTGCCAGTAGTGTCCTAGCGGAGGCCTACGAGCAGTACTTC	CASSVLAEAYEQYF
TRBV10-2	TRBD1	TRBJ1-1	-	TGCGCCAGCAGGGGGGACAGATGGAGGGGGATGAACACTGAAGCTTTCTTT	CASRGDRWRGMNTEAFF
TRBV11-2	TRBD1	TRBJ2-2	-	TGTGCCAGCAGCTCGAGACAGGGGAGATACACCGGGGAGCTGTTTTTT	CASSSRQGRYTGELFF
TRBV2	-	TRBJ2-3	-	TGTGCCAGCAGTGAGTACCAATCAGATACGCAGTATTTT	CASSEYQSDTQYF
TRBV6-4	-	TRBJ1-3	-	TGTGCCAGCAGTGAGAGGGACATCCGAAGACTGAACTCTGGAAACACCATATATTTT	CASSERDIRRLNSGNTIYF
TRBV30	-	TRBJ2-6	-	TGTGCCTTACAGGGTATAGGGGTCCTGACTTTC	CALQGIGVLTF
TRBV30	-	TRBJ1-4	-	TGTGCCTGGGGGGCGGTCTATGAAAAACTGTTTTTT	CAWGAVYEKLFF
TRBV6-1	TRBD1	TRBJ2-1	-	TGTGCCAGCAGCGTCGGACAGGGTGGTGAGCAGTTCTTC	CASSVGQGGEQFF
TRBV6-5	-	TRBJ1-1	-	TGTGCCAGCAGTTACCCCGGGGCGAACACTGAAGCTTTCTTT	CASSYPGANTEAFF
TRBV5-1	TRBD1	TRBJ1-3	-	TGCGCCAGCAGCTCGGGGACAGCCGGAAACACCATATATTTT	CASSSGTAGNTIYF
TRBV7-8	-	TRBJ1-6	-	TGTGCCAGCAGCTTAAATCCCGGAAATAATTCACCCCTCCACTTT	CASSLNPGNNSPLHF
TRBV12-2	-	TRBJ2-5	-	TGTGCAAGTCGCTTAGGGCGGCTGGGGGCAAGGAACCAAGAGACCCAGTACTTC	CASRLGRLGARNQETQYF
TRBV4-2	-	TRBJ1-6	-	TGTGCCAGCAGCCAAGATAGTTCGGGCTCCTATAATTCACCCCTCCACTTT	CASSQDSSGSYNSPLHF
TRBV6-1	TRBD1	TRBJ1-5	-	TGTGCCAGCAGTGATATGGGACAGCTAAGCAATCAGCCCCAGCATTTT	CASSDMGQLSNQPQHF
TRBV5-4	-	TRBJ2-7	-	TGTGCCAGCAGCTTGGGTGGGCTGACGGGTCCCTACGAGCAGTACTTC	CASSLGGLTGPYEQYF
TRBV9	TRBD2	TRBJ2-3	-	TGTGCCAGCAGTCTAGCGGGAGTCACAGATACGCAGTATTTT	CASSLAGVTDTQYF